There are many counts of the clone carrying this TCR beta chain. Its antigen remains unknown. This record comes from a study of regulatory T cells in long-lasting Graves disease. Researchers made TCR beta libraries by using iRepertoire HTBI primers and running Arm-PCR on CDR3 regions. TCRdb re-called the multiplex PCR reads with MiXCR, one entry per CDR3 protein. The sample records about 470,000 distinct CDR3 sequences, less than 25% being singletons. The study's findings and limits: Patients with persistent Graves' had lower TCR diversity than newly diagnosed patients. The analysis examined peripheral blood only and excluded thyroid tissue.

The time point: persistent/refractory GD, antithyroid drugs over 5 years with positive TRAb. The TCR library was prepared using RNA isolated from PBMCs. Enrollment of patients was through an endocrinology department in Xi'an, China. This CDR3 has 14 residues. CDR1 is MNHNS and CDR2 is SASEGT in the germline V gene. Trimming pared 7 bases from V and 5 bases from J, leaving 15 bases between. The sample in question was peripheral blood mononuclear cells (PBMCs), obtained when the disease was refractory, from a patient treated with antithyroid drugs. The source of this sequence is a female donor with Graves disease. This chain uses TRBV6-1 with TRBJ1-5, with a tentative D call TRBD1 (5 bases). CDR3 sequence (DNA): TGTGCCAGCACCCGGGACGGGAGAGATCAGCCCCAGCATTTT. It yields the protein CASTRDGRDQPQHF.